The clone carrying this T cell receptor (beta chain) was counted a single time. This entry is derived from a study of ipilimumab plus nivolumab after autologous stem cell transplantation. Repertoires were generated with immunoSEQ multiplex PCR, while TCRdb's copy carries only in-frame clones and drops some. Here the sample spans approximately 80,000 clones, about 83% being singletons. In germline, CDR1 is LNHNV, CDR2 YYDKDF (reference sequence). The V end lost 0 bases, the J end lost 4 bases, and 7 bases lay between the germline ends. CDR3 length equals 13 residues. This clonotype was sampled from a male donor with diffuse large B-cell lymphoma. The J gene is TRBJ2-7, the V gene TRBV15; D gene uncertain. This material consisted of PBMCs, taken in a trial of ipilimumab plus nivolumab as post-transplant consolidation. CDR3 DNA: TGTGCCACCAGCAGAGATCCGGCGTACGAGCAGTACTTC. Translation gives CATSRDPAYEQYF.